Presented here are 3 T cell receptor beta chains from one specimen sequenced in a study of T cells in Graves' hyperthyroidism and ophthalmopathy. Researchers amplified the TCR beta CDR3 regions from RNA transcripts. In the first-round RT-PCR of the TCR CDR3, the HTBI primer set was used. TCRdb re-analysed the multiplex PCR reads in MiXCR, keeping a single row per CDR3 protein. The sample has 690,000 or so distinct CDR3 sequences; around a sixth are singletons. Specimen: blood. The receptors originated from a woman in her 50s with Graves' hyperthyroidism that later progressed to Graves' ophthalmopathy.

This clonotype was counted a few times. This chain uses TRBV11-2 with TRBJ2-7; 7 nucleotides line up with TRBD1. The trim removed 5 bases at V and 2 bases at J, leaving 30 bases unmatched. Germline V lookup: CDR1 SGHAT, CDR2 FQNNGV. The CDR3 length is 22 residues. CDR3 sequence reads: CASSTMPFSGTVLSSSTYEQYF. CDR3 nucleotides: TGTGCCAGCAGCACAATGCCCTTTTCCGGGACAGTCTTAAGTTCCAGTACCTACGAGCAGTACTTC.

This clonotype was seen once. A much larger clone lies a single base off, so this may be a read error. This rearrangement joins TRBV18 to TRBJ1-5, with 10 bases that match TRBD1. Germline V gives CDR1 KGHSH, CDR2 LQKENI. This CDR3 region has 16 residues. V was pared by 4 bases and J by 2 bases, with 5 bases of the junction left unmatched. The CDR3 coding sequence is TGTGCCAGCTCACGTCGACAGGGGGCAGGCAATCAGCCCCAGCATTTT. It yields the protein CASSRRQGAGNQPQHF.

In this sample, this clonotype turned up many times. This CDR3 reads CASSESRDGNYGYTF. The CDR3 region has the DNA TGTGCCAGCAGTGAATCCCGGGACGGAAACTATGGCTACACCTTC. The chain uses TRBV6-1 and TRBJ1-2, with D possibly being TRBD1 (5 bases). Germline CDR1 reads MNHNS; CDR2 reads SASEGT. This CDR3 has 15 amino acids. The V end was cut by 2 bases, the J end by 2 bases, with 12 bases between.